These 25 T cell receptor beta chains came from one sample sequenced in a study of control samples from healthy donors and cancer patients. Assay used: immunoSEQ multiplex PCR; TCRdb lists only in-frame clones, some missing. This sample has more than 70,000 clones, with over 85% found just once. Source material: PBMCs. The receptors were sampled from a man aged 60-69 years with lung cancer.

The chain uses TRBV10-1 and TRBJ2-3; 8 bases are shared with TRBD2. CDR1 and CDR2 (germline): WNHNN, SYGVQD (reference sequence). The CDR3 runs to 16 residues. Trimming at V came to 3 bases and at J to 0 bases, leaving 5 bases not matched to a gene. This CDR3 is CASSDSGGRSTDTQYF. CDR3 nucleotide sequence: TGCGCCAGCAGTGACAGCGGGGGCCGGAGCACAGATACGCAGTATTTT.

This chain uses TRBV2 with TRBJ1-1, with 9 bases aligning to TRBD1. The CDR3 sequence is 14 residues long. Germline assignment: CDR1 SNHLY and CDR2 FYNNEI. With 6 bases clipped from V and 5 bases from J, the junction kept 7 bases outside the gene matches. This CDR3 is CASRRDREGTEAFF. CDR3 in DNA: TGTGCCAGCAGGAGGGACAGGGAGGGAACTGAAGCTTTCTTT.

The V and J genes are TRBV7-2 and TRBJ2-6; tentatively, D is TRBD1 (6 bases). CDR1 and CDR2 from the germline V gene are SGHTA and FQGNSA. Trimming pared 2 bases from V and 15 bases from J, leaving 17 bases between. This CDR3 region has 14 residues. The CDR3 loop is CASSLRPRGTGLTF. In DNA, the CDR3 is TGTGCCAGCAGCTTACGACCAAGGGGGACGGGCCTGACTTTC.

The V call is TRBV7-9, the J call TRBJ1-5; 8 nucleotides line up with TRBD1. Unmatched junction bases numbered 8, after V lost 4 bases and J lost 3 bases. The germline V gene encodes CDR1 SEHNR and CDR2 FQNEAQ (reference sequence). The length of the CDR3 is 16 residues. Here the CDR3 DNA reads TGTGCCAGCAGCTCCGGGACAGGTAGTCCCAATCAGCCCCAGCATTTT. Its translation is CASSSGTGSPNQPQHF. The full variable domain, with the rest looked up from reference TRBV7-9 and TRBJ1-5, is DTGVSQNPRHKITKRGQNVTFRCDPISEHNRLYWYRQTLGQGPEFLTYFQNEAQLEKSRLLSDRFSAERPKGSFSTLEIQRTEQGDSAMYLCASSSGTGSPNQPQHFGDGTRLSIL.

This clone was counted a single time. V gene TRBV18 combines with J gene TRBJ1-2; 8 nucleotides line up with TRBD1. The germline V gene encodes CDR1 KGHSH and CDR2 LQKENI. There are 17 residues in the CDR3. V lost 3 bases and J lost 6; bases outside the gene matches: 15. CDR3: CASSPQETGGSGNGYTF. The DNA for the CDR3 is TGTGCCAGCTCACCTCAGGAAACAGGGGGTTCTGGGAATGGCTACACCTTC.

The gene calls are TRBV18 and TRBJ2-5; perhaps D is TRBD1 or TRBD2 (5 bases each). There are 15 residues in the CDR3. Germline V gene sequence: CDR1 KGHSH, CDR2 LQKENI. Trimming stripped 3 bases from V and 1 base from J, with 12 bases between. DNA for the CDR3: TGTGCCAGCTCACCCCTAGAGGGGATCCAAGAGACCCAGTACTTC. It is translated as CASSPLEGIQETQYF.

This chain joins TRBV18 and TRBJ2-7, with D possibly called TRBD1 or TRBD2 (5 bases each). The V gene lost 3 bases and the J gene lost 0 bases, with 15 bases spanning the gap. This CDR3 has 16 amino acids. The germline V gene encodes CDR1 KGHSH and CDR2 LQKENI. CDR3 nucleotide sequence: TGTGCCAGCTCACCTTCGACGGGACCGAGCTCCTACGAGCAGTACGTC. It codes for CASSPSTGPSSYEQYV.

This chain links TRBV5-1 with TRBJ2-1; 8 nucleotides align to TRBD2. CDR1 and CDR2 from the germline V gene are SGHRS and YFSETQ. V lost 4 bases and J lost 4; bases outside the gene matches: 7. This CDR3 is 15 amino acids long. CDR3 amino acids: CASSPIAGTYNEQFF. DNA for the CDR3: TGCGCCAGCAGCCCCATAGCGGGGACTTACAATGAGCAGTTCTTC.

The rearrangement links TRBV5-1 to TRBJ1-1; 9 nucleotides agree with TRBD1. Germline-derived CDR1 and CDR2 are SGHRS and YFSETQ. Trimming removed 3 bases from V and 6 bases from J; junction bases left unmatched: 3. The CDR3 extends over 13 amino acids. The CDR3 sequence: CASSWTGASEAFF. DNA of the CDR3: TGCGCCAGCAGCTGGACAGGGGCGTCTGAAGCTTTCTTT.

The gene calls are TRBV7-9 and TRBJ1-2; possible D gene TRBD1, 6 bases. V was shortened by 8 bases and J by 7 bases, with 17 bases between the two germline ends. Germline CDR1 reads SEHNR; CDR2 reads FQNEAQ (reference sequence). The CDR3 contains 13 residues. CDR3 sequence reads: CASHPVGGSGYTF. In DNA, the CDR3 is TGTGCCAGCCACCCGGTTGGGGGCAGTGGCTACACCTTC.

The chain recombines TRBV7-2 with TRBJ2-3; weak D call: TRBD2 (6 bases). The V end was cut by 3 bases, the J end by 2 bases, with 12 bases between. The CDR3 length is 15 residues. CDR1 is SGHTA, CDR2 FQGNSA, per germline. CDR3 nucleotide sequence: TGTGCCAGCAGCTTCGGACTAACTAACACAGATACGCAGTATTTT. This gives the protein CASSFGLTNTDTQYF.

The rearrangement joins TRBV7-2 to TRBJ1-1, with TRBD1 matching over 8 bases. Germline-derived CDR1 and CDR2 are SGHTA and FQGNSA. V lost 7 bases, J lost 3 bases, and 10 bases stayed unmatched. The length of the CDR3 is 15 residues. The CDR3 loop reads CASIFGQGAHTEAFF. The CDR3 DNA reads as TGTGCCAGCATTTTCGGACAGGGCGCTCACACTGAAGCTTTCTTT.

This clone came up a few times. The chain employs TRBV6-5 and TRBJ1-5, with 7 bases aligning to TRBD1. The length of the CDR3 is 16 residues. V lost 4 bases, J lost 1 base, and 7 bases stayed unmatched. CDR1 is MNHEY and CDR2 is SVGAGI in the germline V gene. The CDR3 bases are TGTGCCAGCAGTTCAAGAGAGACAGGGAGCAATCAGCCCCAGCATTTT. This translates into CASSSRETGSNQPQHF.

The genes are TRBV21-1 and TRBJ1-1; the DNA was not compared with TRBD1, the D call given in the table. TRBV21-1 is a listed pseudogene. CDR3 length: 21 amino acids. CDR3 amino acids: CASSPPANNLGGPIMNTEAFF. The CDR3 coding sequence is TGTGCCAGCAGTCCCCCCGCTAACAACCTGGGTGGGCCGATTATGAACACTGAAGCTTTCTTT.

V and J are TRBV11-3 and TRBJ1-1; 9 bases map to TRBD1. The junction had 13 bases not matched to a gene; V was cut back by 4 bases and J by 4 bases. The CDR3 is 17 amino acids. Germline assignment: CDR1 SGHNT and CDR2 YENEEA. The CDR3 is CASSSSRDRAGGTEAFF. The CDR3, as DNA: TGTGCCAGCAGCTCCTCCCGGGACAGGGCCGGTGGCACTGAAGCTTTCTTT.

The chain links TRBV25-1 to TRBJ2-3, with a tentative D call TRBD2 (7 bases). Germline V gene data show CDR1 as MGHDK and CDR2 as SYGVNS. The CDR3 extends over 15 amino acids. The V end lost 6 bases, the J end lost 6 bases, and 19 bases lay between the germline ends. Here the CDR3 reads CASRRGGRNTDTQYF. The CDR3 DNA sequence: TGTGCCAGCAGGAGGGGGGGTAGGAATACGGATACGCAGTATTTT.

The chain employs TRBV5-8 and TRBJ2-2, with D hard to call. From germline, CDR1 is SGHTS and CDR2 YDEGEE. This CDR3 contains 12 residues. V was shortened by 5 bases and J by 6 bases, with 8 bases between the two germline ends. The DNA for the CDR3 is TGTGCCAGCAGTTCGATCGCCGGGGAGCTGTTTTTT. It encodes CASSSIAGELFF.

V is TRBV18 and J is TRBJ1-5; D perhaps matches TRBD1 (6 bases). V lost 2 bases to trimming and J lost 5 bases, with 13 bases between them. Looked up from germline, CDR1 is KGHSH and CDR2 is LQKENI. This CDR3 has 15 amino acids. CDR3 in DNA: TGTGCCAGCTCACCATACAGGGAGGGACATCAGCCCCAGCATTTT. Amino acids: CASSPYREGHQPQHF.

This chain connects TRBV7-3 to TRBJ2-2; D may be TRBD1 (5 bases). Per the germline V gene, CDR1 is SGHTA and CDR2 is FQGTGA. This CDR3 is 15 amino acids long. The V end lost 0 bases, the J end lost 5 bases, and 10 bases lay between the germline ends. DNA for the CDR3: TGTGCCAGCAGCTTAACAGCAGGGTCTACCGGGGAGCTGTTTTTT. This sequence encodes CASSLTAGSTGELFF.

CDR3 bases: TGTGCCAGCAGCTGGACGGACGGCCGAAGGTCCACCGGGGAGCTGTTTTTT. Residues: CASSWTDGRRSTGELFF. The chain combines TRBV7-8 with TRBJ2-2; D is undetermined. The CDR3 loop spans 17 amino acids. V lost 4 bases, J lost 4 bases, and 19 bases lay in between. Per the germline V gene, CDR1 is SGHVS and CDR2 is FQNEAQ. Full variable domain (rest looked up from reference TRBV7-8 and TRBJ2-2): GAGVSQSPRYKVAKRGQDVALRCDPISGHVSLFWYQQALGQGPEFLTYFQNEAQLDKSGLPSDRFFAERPEGSVSTLKIQRTQQEDSAVYLCASSWTDGRRSTGELFFGEGSRLTVL.

This sequence joins TRBV11-3 and TRBJ1-1; 7 positions match TRBD1. Germline values: CDR1 SGHNT, CDR2 YENEEA. The CDR3 consists of 14 residues. V was clipped by 5 bases and J by 2 bases; unmatched bases: 5. The DNA of the CDR3 is TGTGCCAGCAGCCTAACAGGGGCAAACACTGAAGCTTTCTTT. Translated, it gives CASSLTGANTEAFF. Supplemented by reference TRBV11-3 and TRBJ1-1, the full variable domain reads EAGVVQSPRYKIIEKKQPVAFWCNPISGHNTLYWYLQNLGQGPELLIRYENEEAVDDSQLPKDRFSAERLKGVDSTLKIQPAELGDSAVYLCASSLTGANTEAFFGQGTRLTVV.

The J gene is TRBJ1-1, the V gene TRBV2, with D possibly TRBD1 on 5 matching bases. The CDR3 is made up of 13 amino acids. Germline V gives CDR1 SNHLY, CDR2 FYNNEI. The V and J ends lost 5 bases and 5 bases respectively, with 12 bases between them. The CDR3 DNA reads TGTGCCAGCAGTTTTGGGGAGGGGACTGAAGCTTTCTTT. Translated: CASSFGEGTEAFF.

This sequence joins TRBV2 and TRBJ1-5; D is possibly TRBD1 (6 bases). Germline V lookup: CDR1 SNHLY, CDR2 FYNNEI. V lost 5 bases to trimming and J lost 4 bases, with 12 bases between them. The CDR3 contains 14 residues. Here the CDR3 reads CASSQRQVNQPQHF. Written as DNA, the CDR3 is TGTGCCAGCAGTCAACGACAGGTTAATCAGCCCCAGCATTTT. The whole variable domain, remainder taken from reference TRBV2 and TRBJ1-5, is EPEVTQTPSHQVTQMGQEVILRCVPISNHLYFYWYRQILGQKVEFLVSFYNNEISEKSEIFDDQFSVERPDGSNFTLKIRSTKLEDSAMYFCASSQRQVNQPQHFGDGTRLSIL.

J is TRBJ2-1 and V is TRBV7-3, with a weak D call TRBD1 (5 bases). Germline-derived CDR1 and CDR2 are SGHTA and FQGTGA. The CDR3 covers 14 residues. V shed 0 bases and J shed 10 bases, with 13 bases lying between them. In nucleotides, the CDR3 is TGTGCCAGCAGCTTAACGGGGCTAGAAGGGGAGCAGTTCTTC. Translation: CASSLTGLEGEQFF. The full variable domain, its missing parts supplied by reference TRBV7-3 and TRBJ2-1, is GAGVSQTPSNKVTEKGKYVELRCDPISGHTALYWYRQSLGQGPEFLIYFQGTGAADDSGLPNDRFFAVRPEGSVSTLKIQRTERGDSAVYLCASSLTGLEGEQFFGPGTRLTVL.

The genes are TRBV15 and TRBJ2-5, with unresolved D. The CDR3 totals 15 residues. Germline CDR1 reads LNHNV; CDR2 reads YYDKDF (reference sequence). With 0 bases removed from V and 5 bases from J, the gap between germline ends came to 13 bases. The CDR3 loop reads CATSRDRPAVETQYF. In nucleotides, the CDR3 is TGTGCCACCAGCAGAGATCGTCCGGCGGTTGAGACCCAGTACTTC.